These T cell receptor beta chains were read from a single sample in a study of cytomegalovirus exposure and HLA in healthy donors. Assay used: immunoSEQ multiplex PCR; TCRdb lists only in-frame clones, some missing. This table has 100,000 to 120,000 clones, 65% to 85% appearing once. Material for sequencing was PBMCs. The receptor source for this set is a man younger than 40 in good health and CMV-seropositive. Both conserved end residues are part of each CDR3. Each record gives: J gene, D gene, V gene, clone size, CDR3 DNA, CDR3 protein. A D gene is named only where the DNA matches it firmly. Not every row has a clone size; where given, it reads once, few, many or a size class.

J: TRBJ2-7; D: TRBD2; V: TRBV6-5; size: NA; DNA: TGTGCCAGCAGGTATCTAGCGGGGAACTACGAGCAGTACTTC; CDR3: CASRYLAGNYEQYF
J: TRBJ1-2; D: TRBD1; V: TRBV2; size: NA; DNA: TGTGCCAGCAGTCAGGGGGCCTATGGCTACACCTTC; CDR3: CASSQGAYGYTF
J: TRBJ1-4; D: TRBD1; V: TRBV4-3; size: NA; DNA: TGCGCCAGCAGCCAGGGACAGGGATATGAAAAACTGTTTTTT; CDR3: CASSQGQGYEKLFF
J: TRBJ1-5; D: TRBD1; V: TRBV6-1; size: once; DNA: TGTGCCAGCAAGACAGGGGCCCTATCTCCCCAGCATTTT; CDR3: CASKTGALSPQHF
J: TRBJ1-2; D: TRBD1; V: TRBV19; size: NA; DNA: TGTGCCAGTAGTATTGGACAGGCGAGCTATGGCTACACCTTC; CDR3: CASSIGQASYGYTF
J: TRBJ2-7; D: NA; V: TRBV28; size: NA; DNA: TGTGCCAGCAGCATTGGACTCTCCTACGAGCAGTACTTC; CDR3: CASSIGLSYEQYF
J: TRBJ2-7; D: TRBD1; V: TRBV4-3; size: NA; DNA: TGCGCCAGCAGCCAAGGGACAGGGGCTCTCTACGAGCAGTACTTC; CDR3: CASSQGTGALYEQYF
J: TRBJ2-5; D: NA; V: TRBV30; size: NA; DNA: TGTGCCTTTGACCCGAAGGGGACAAGGCGCACCCAGTACTTC; CDR3: CAFDPKGTRRTQYF
J: TRBJ1-1; D: NA; V: TRBV7-8; size: NA; DNA: TGTGCCAGCAGCTTACACGGAGAGAACACTGAAGCTTTCTTT; CDR3: CASSLHGENTEAFF
J: TRBJ2-7; D: TRBD1; V: TRBV7-2; size: medium-sized; DNA: TGTGCCAGCAGCGGCGCCGGGACAGGGTGGATCTACGAGCAGTACTTC; CDR3: CASSGAGTGWIYEQYF
J: TRBJ2-7; D: TRBD2; V: TRBV7-8; size: NA; DNA: TGTGCCAGCAGCTTAGCGCCCCGGCTAGCGGGGGGCTACGAGCAGTACTTC; CDR3: CASSLAPRLAGGYEQYF
J: TRBJ1-1; D: TRBD1; V: TRBV11-2; size: NA; DNA: TGTGCCAGCAGCTTAGGGGCATTTTGGCAGGGGGATGTTCTCACTGAAGCTTTCTTT; CDR3: CASSLGAFWQGDVLTEAFF
J: TRBJ2-1; D: NA; V: TRBV19; size: NA; DNA: TGTGCCAGTAGTCCGTGGGGGGAGTACAATGAGCAGTTCTTC; CDR3: CASSPWGEYNEQFF
J: TRBJ2-3; D: TRBD2; V: TRBV5-5; size: NA; DNA: TGTGCCAGCATACCTCCACTAGCGGAGGCAGATACGCAGTATTTT; CDR3: CASIPPLAEADTQYF
J: TRBJ2-3; D: NA; V: TRBV18; size: NA; DNA: TGTGCCAGCTCACCTGAACAGGCCACAGATACGCAGTATTTT; CDR3: CASSPEQATDTQYF
J: TRBJ1-1; D: NA; V: TRBV18; size: NA; DNA: TGTGCCAGCTCCGTCTCCCCGATCGGTGGCACTGAAGCTTTCTTT; CDR3: CASSVSPIGGTEAFF
J: TRBJ1-1; D: TRBD1; V: TRBV28; size: NA; DNA: TGTGCCAGCAGAGGGACAGGTGGATTCACTGAAGCTTTCTTT; CDR3: CASRGTGGFTEAFF
J: TRBJ1-5; D: NA; V: TRBV30; size: NA; DNA: TGTGCCTGGAGTGTAACCGAAGAGCAGCCCCAGCATTTT; CDR3: CAWSVTEEQPQHF
J: TRBJ2-7; D: TRBD2; V: TRBV13; size: NA; DNA: TGTGCCAGCAGCTCCAAGCGGGGGGTTAGCTCCTACGAGCAGTACTTC; CDR3: CASSSKRGVSSYEQYF
J: TRBJ1-3; D: TRBD1; V: TRBV5-4; size: NA; DNA: TGTGCCAGCAGCTTCCCGGACAGGGTCGGAAACACCATATATTTT; CDR3: CASSFPDRVGNTIYF
J: TRBJ2-7; D: NA; V: TRBV5-1; size: NA; DNA: TGCGCCAGCAGCGGGCAGGAGGTACCTGAGCAGTACTTC; CDR3: CASSGQEVPEQYF
J: TRBJ2-5; D: NA; V: TRBV29-1; size: NA; DNA: TGCAGCGTTCGACACACCCAGGGTGAAGAGCAGTACTTC; CDR3: CSVRHTQGEEQYF
J: TRBJ2-7; D: NA; V: TRBV5-1; size: NA; DNA: TGCGCCAGCAGCTTGACTGCGCCAGGGACAATCCACGAGCAGTACTTC; CDR3: CASSLTAPGTIHEQYF
J: TRBJ2-1; D: NA; V: TRBV10-2; size: NA; DNA: TGCGCCAGCAGTGAGCCGATGGCAGGCAATGAGCAGTTCTTC; CDR3: CASSEPMAGNEQFF
J: TRBJ2-7; D: TRBD1; V: TRBV9; size: NA; DNA: TGTGCCAGCAGCCCACTACAGGGGGGCGAGCAGTACTTC; CDR3: CASSPLQGGEQYF
J: TRBJ1-4; D: NA; V: TRBV18; size: NA; DNA: TGTGCCAGCTCACCACCTCGGGCGGGATCTAATGAAAAACTGTTTTTT; CDR3: CASSPPRAGSNEKLFF
J: TRBJ2-5; D: TRBD1; V: TRBV5-1; size: NA; DNA: TGCGCCAGCAGCCTCGGACAGGGGGCAGAGACCCAGTACTTC; CDR3: CASSLGQGAETQYF
J: TRBJ2-1; D: NA; V: TRBV14; size: NA; DNA: TGTGCCAGCAGCCAAGGCGCGGAGCAGTTCTTC; CDR3: CASSQGAEQFF
J: TRBJ1-2; D: NA; V: TRBV2; size: NA; DNA: TGTGCCAGCAACCCGGGCTATGGCTACACCTTC; CDR3: CASNPGYGYTF
J: TRBJ2-7; D: TRBD1; V: TRBV5-1; size: NA; DNA: TGCGCCAGCCGTCCAGGGGGCGCCTTAGGCCGGGAGCAGTACTTC; CDR3: CASRPGGALGREQYF
J: TRBJ1-2; D: NA; V: TRBV6-1; size: NA; DNA: TGTGCCAGCAGTGAAGTCCCGACAGCAGACTATGGCTACACCTTC; CDR3: CASSEVPTADYGYTF